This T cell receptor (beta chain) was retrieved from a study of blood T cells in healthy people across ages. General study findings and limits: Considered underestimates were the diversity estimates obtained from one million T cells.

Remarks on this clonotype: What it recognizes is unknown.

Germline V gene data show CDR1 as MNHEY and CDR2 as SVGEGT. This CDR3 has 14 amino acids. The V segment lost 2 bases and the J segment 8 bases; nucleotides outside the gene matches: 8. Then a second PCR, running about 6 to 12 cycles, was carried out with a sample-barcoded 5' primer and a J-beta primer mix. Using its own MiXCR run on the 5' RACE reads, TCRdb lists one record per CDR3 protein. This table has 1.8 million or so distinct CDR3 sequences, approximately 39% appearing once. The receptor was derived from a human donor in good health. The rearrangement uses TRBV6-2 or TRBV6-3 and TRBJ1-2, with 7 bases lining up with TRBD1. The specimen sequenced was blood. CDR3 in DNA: TGTGCCAGCAGTTACCCGAAGACAGGGCAAGGCTACACCTTC. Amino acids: CASSYPKTGQGYTF.